The 5 T cell receptor beta chains below were found in one sample sequenced in a study of identical twins listed by TCRdb under 2016. The library was made by 5' RACE. This sample was sequenced with an Illumina HiSeq 2000. TCRdb reworked the public reads: Q25 trimming with fastp, MiXCR clone assembly, productive beta chains retained. Each CDR3 protein appears once, grouped with its most common genes and DNA. For this sample the table gives roughly 350,000 distinct CDR3 sequences, of which approximately 13% were detected only once. Together, the top ten hold about 7% of the sample. The data were also submitted as part of a second study, on yellow fever vaccine responses in identical twins.

The sample taken for sequencing was CD8+ T cells sorted from blood. The receptors shown here come from a young woman in good health.

The V gene is TRBV7-6, the J gene TRBJ1-5; possible D gene TRBD1, 5 bases. CDR3 length: 16 residues. Trimming left V 5 bases short and J 5 bases short, with 19 bases between. CDR1 is SGHVS, CDR2 FNYEAQ, per germline. CDR3 amino acids: CASSHAQGGTHQPQHF. The CDR3 coding sequence is TGTGCCAGCAGCCACGCCCAGGGAGGGACGCATCAGCCCCAGCATTTT.

The chain carries TRBV3-1 and TRBJ1-2, with D unresolved. The CDR3 runs 14 residues. Germline CDR1 and CDR2: LGHDT and YNNKEL (reference sequence). Trimming left V 0 bases short and J 4 bases short, with 9 bases between. The CDR3 region has the DNA TGTGCCAGCAGCCAAGAGGACGAGGGCTATGGCTACACCTTC. Protein: CASSQEDEGYGYTF.

V usage is TRBV11-2 and J usage is TRBJ2-1; the D is unclear. Per the germline V gene, CDR1 is SGHAT and CDR2 is FQNNGV. V was cut by 5 bases and J by 3 bases, with 8 bases left in between. CDR3 length: 13 residues. The CDR3 protein is CASSPIGYNEQFF. The CDR3 region has the DNA TGTGCCAGCAGCCCCATCGGCTACAATGAGCAGTTCTTC.

The V call is TRBV28, the J call TRBJ2-7, with D perhaps being TRBD1 or TRBD2 (6 bases each). V dropped 7 bases and J dropped 0 bases, with 16 bases sitting between them. CDR3 size: 15 residues. Germline lookup yields CDR1 MDHEN and CDR2 SYDVKM. Here the CDR3 reads CASTGGIGSSYEQYF. CDR3 sequence (DNA): TGTGCCAGCACCGGGGGCATAGGGAGCTCCTACGAGCAGTACTTC.

This clonotype was picked up many times. This chain uses TRBV5-1 with TRBJ2-7, with D hard to call. CDR3 length: 16 amino acids. Germline CDR1 reads SGHRS; CDR2 reads YFSETQ. The V end lost 0 bases, the J end lost 2 bases, and 15 bases lay between the germline ends. In nucleotides, the CDR3 is TGCGCCAGCAGCTTGGGAAGTGACGGGCCACCCTACGAGCAGTACTTC. It codes for CASSLGSDGPPYEQYF.